Below, 25 T cell receptor beta chains from the same sample are listed, as sequenced in a study of cytotoxic CD8 clonotypes in ibrutinib-treated CLL. Assay: immunoSEQ multiplex PCR; the TCRdb copy retains only in-frame clones and omits some. The table has approximately 32,000 clones, roughly three quarters seen once. Sequenced here: PBMCs, sampled before ibrutinib treatment. All receptors derive from a human donor with chronic lymphocytic leukemia.

This sequence joins TRBV5-1 and TRBJ1-4, with 10 bases lining up with TRBD1. The trim removed 4 bases at V and 7 bases at J, leaving 13 bases unmatched. The CDR3 runs to 17 residues. Germline-derived CDR1 and CDR2 are SGHRS and YFSETQ. In DNA form, the CDR3 reads TGCGCCAGCAGCCGTCCCGGGACAGGGGATCGGGGTGAAAAACTGTTTTTT. Translating gives CASSRPGTGDRGEKLFF.

This rearrangement joins TRBV6-5 to TRBJ1-4, with TRBD1 matching 7 bases. Unmatched junction bases numbered 8, after V lost 5 bases and J lost 11 bases. The CDR3 has 13 amino acids. Germline V gene lookup returns CDR1 MNHEY and CDR2 SVGAGI. CDR3 protein: CASSRSDRAKLFF. CDR3 DNA: TGTGCCAGCAGTCGATCAGACAGGGCGAAACTGTTTTTT.

The chain recombines TRBV19 with TRBJ2-3; 7 nucleotides line up with TRBD2. The CDR3 is 18 amino acids. Germline V lookup: CDR1 LNHDA, CDR2 SQIVND (reference sequence). V trimming: 7 bases; J trimming: 0 bases; junction bases outside the gene matches: 16. CDR3 region: CASKKGLQVSGSTDTQYF. The CDR3 bases are TGTGCCAGTAAGAAGGGGCTACAGGTTAGCGGGAGCACAGATACGCAGTATTTT. Together with reference TRBV19 and TRBJ2-3, the CDR3 gives the full variable domain: DGGITQSPKYLFRKEGQNVTLSCEQNLNHDAMYWYRQDPGQGLRLIYYSQIVNDFQKGDIAEGYSVSREKKESFPLTVTSAQKNPTAFYLCASKKGLQVSGSTDTQYFGPGTRLTVL.

This chain uses TRBV4-1 with TRBJ1-1; D is undetermined. Germline lookup yields CDR1 MGHRA and CDR2 YSYEKL. Trimming removed 1 base at V and 9 bases at J, with 12 bases between. The CDR3 runs 13 residues. The CDR3: CASSQVWTEKAFF. For the CDR3, the DNA is TGCGCCAGCAGCCAAGTCTGGACGGAAAAAGCTTTCTTT.

The chain links TRBV28 to TRBJ2-7, with TRBD2 as a possible D gene (6 bases). The CDR3 runs 11 residues. V was cut by 6 bases and J by 3 bases, with 6 bases left in between. The germline V gene encodes CDR1 MDHEN and CDR2 SYDVKM. In DNA form, the CDR3 reads TGTGCCAGCAGGGAGGGCTACGAGCAGTACTTC. This codes for CASREGYEQYF.

V and J are TRBV7-9 and TRBJ1-1; tentative D call: TRBD1 (5 bases). The CDR3 covers 15 residues. The V and J ends lost 5 bases and 0 bases respectively, with 13 bases between them. Germline CDR1 SEHNR, CDR2 FQNEAQ (reference sequence). The DNA for the CDR3 is TGTGCCAGCAGCCAAGGGGCCCAAATGAACACTGAAGCTTTCTTT. Protein sequence: CASSQGAQMNTEAFF.

In its sample, this clone was seen once. Other DNA variants within this sample encode the same CDR3. The genes are TRBV29-1 and TRBJ2-5; D gene ambiguous. The V end was cut by 3 bases, the J end by 3 bases, with 2 bases between. Germline V gives CDR1 SQVTM, CDR2 ANQGSEA. The CDR3 is 10 amino acids. CDR3 nucleotide sequence: TGCAGCGTTGAGGAAGAGACCCAGTACTTC. It specifies CSVEEETQYF.

This rearrangement joins TRBV28 to TRBJ2-7; 7 bases are shared with TRBD2. The CDR3 contains 13 residues. Trimming took 5 bases from V and 7 from J; bases not matched to a gene: 8. CDR1 and CDR2 (germline): MDHEN, SYDVKM. This CDR3 reads CASSAPPGGEQYF. The CDR3 DNA follows: TGTGCCAGCAGTGCACCCCCGGGGGGAGAGCAGTACTTC.

Written as DNA, the CDR3 is TGCAGCGCCGGACAGGGGGGACGATATGGCTACACCTTC. Protein sequence: CSAGQGGRYGYTF. The V gene is TRBV29-1, the J gene TRBJ1-2; 10 bases line up with TRBD1. This CDR3 is built from 13 residues. The V and J ends lost 7 bases and 5 bases, in that order; junction bases with no gene match: 7. The germline V gene encodes CDR1 SQVTM and CDR2 ANQGSEA.

The chain links TRBV5-1 to TRBJ2-1, with 8 bases matching TRBD2. This CDR3 is built from 16 residues. Germline V gene sequence: CDR1 SGHRS, CDR2 YFSETQ. Losses at the gene ends were 0 bases for V and 6 bases for J; bases not matched to a gene: 8. CDR3 DNA: TGCGCCAGCAGCTTGGGCCAGCGGGAGAAGGGCAATGAGCAGTTCTTC. This encodes CASSLGQREKGNEQFF.

This chain connects TRBV20-1 to TRBJ1-2; D remains unclear. The germline V gene encodes CDR1 DFQATT and CDR2 SNEGSKA (reference sequence). Trimming pared 2 bases from V and 4 bases from J, leaving 5 bases between. The CDR3 runs to 11 residues. The chain's CDR3 is CSARKAYGYTF. CDR3 coding DNA: TGCAGTGCTAGAAAAGCCTATGGCTACACCTTC.

This clone has only a few counts. V usage is TRBV28 and J usage is TRBJ2-1; TRBD2 aligns across 9 bases. V lost 4 bases to trimming and J lost 3 bases; unmatched junction nucleotides: 7. Per the germline V gene, CDR1 is MDHEN and CDR2 is SYDVKM. CDR3 length: 16 amino acids. The CDR3 DNA reads as TGTGCCAGCAGTTCCCAAAGCGGGAGGCACTACAATGAGCAGTTCTTC. Encoded protein: CASSSQSGRHYNEQFF.

This chain joins TRBV5-1 and TRBJ1-1; 7 bases line up with TRBD1. This CDR3 is 16 amino acids long. CDR1 is SGHRS, CDR2 YFSETQ, per germline. V lost 3 bases, J lost 6 bases, and 14 bases stayed unmatched. The CDR3 region is CASSSRQGGLIPEAFF. As DNA, the CDR3 is TGCGCCAGCAGCTCACGACAGGGTGGTTTAATCCCTGAAGCTTTCTTT.

This chain joins TRBV25-1 and TRBJ2-6, with D tentatively TRBD2 (5 bases). There are 16 residues in the CDR3. Germline CDR1 reads MGHDK; CDR2 reads SYGVNS. Trimming removed 4 bases from V and 4 bases from J, with 14 bases in between. The CDR3 sequence is CASSASPTGGANVLTF. Here the CDR3 DNA reads TGTGCCAGCAGTGCTTCACCGACGGGAGGGGCCAACGTCCTGACTTTC.

The rearrangement links TRBV29-1 to TRBJ2-2, with D perhaps given as TRBD1 or TRBD2 (6 bases each). This CDR3 is 15 amino acids long. The germline V gene has CDR1 SQVTM and CDR2 ANQGSEA. V lost 4 bases, J lost 2 bases, and 14 bases lay in between. The CDR3 region has the DNA TGCAGCGTTGCCGGGGGCCCCTCAAACACCGGGGAGCTGTTTTTT. Translated, it gives CSVAGGPSNTGELFF.

The chain is built from TRBV2 and TRBJ1-5, with D possibly being TRBD1 (5 bases). This CDR3 has 14 amino acids. Trimming shortened V by 2 bases and J by 5 bases, and 10 bases separated the two germline ends. Germline CDR1 is SNHLY and CDR2 is FYNNEI. The CDR3: CASSERDPYQPQHF. In nucleotides, the CDR3 is TGTGCCAGCAGTGAACGGGACCCGTATCAGCCCCAGCATTTT.

The chain recombines TRBV18 with TRBJ1-3; 7 bases are shared with TRBD1. In germline, CDR1 is KGHSH, CDR2 LQKENI. This CDR3 contains 14 residues. V lost 5 bases and J lost 6; bases outside the gene matches: 7. The CDR3 bases are TGTGCCAGCTCAACGAACGACAGGGAAAACACCATATATTTT. This codes for CASSTNDRENTIYF.

V gene TRBV5-1 combines with J gene TRBJ2-1, with TRBD1 matching over 9 bases. CDR1 is SGHRS, CDR2 YFSETQ, per germline. The ends lost 4 bases at V and 5 bases at J; junction bases unmatched: 7. The length of the CDR3 is 15 residues. CDR3 residues: CASSPAGTGNNEQFF. The CDR3, as DNA: TGCGCCAGCAGCCCTGCCGGGACAGGGAACAATGAGCAGTTCTTC.

The chain combines TRBV7-2 with TRBJ1-3; D is undetermined. This CDR3 comprises 13 residues. Between the trimmed V and J ends, which lost 0 bases and 4 bases, there was a span of 4 bases. The germline CDR1 and CDR2 sequences are SGHTA and FQGNSA. CDR3 in amino acids: CASSLAGGNTIYF. The CDR3 nucleotides are TGTGCCAGCAGCTTAGCGGGGGGAAACACCATATATTTT.

Only a few counts were recorded for this clone. The chain recombines TRBV5-1 with TRBJ2-7, with a possible D match to TRBD1 (6 bases). The V end lost 1 base, the J end lost 0 bases, and 23 bases lay between the germline ends. The CDR3 has 19 residues. Germline lookup yields CDR1 SGHRS and CDR2 YFSETQ. This CDR3 reads CASSLYSRGQGYRSYEQYF. CDR3 nucleotide sequence: TGCGCCAGCAGCTTGTATTCCAGAGGGCAGGGGTACCGCTCCTACGAGCAGTACTTC.

The CDR3 region has the DNA TGTGCCAGCAGATGGACAGGGTCGGTACACTACGAGCAGTACTTC. Translated: CASRWTGSVHYEQYF. V is TRBV6-5 and J is TRBJ2-7, with 8 bases identical to TRBD1. Germline V gene sequence: CDR1 MNHEY, CDR2 SVGAGI. The CDR3 length is 15 residues. V was pared by 6 bases and J by 3 bases, with 10 bases of the junction left unmatched.

The chain carries TRBV5-6 and TRBJ1-5; D remains ambiguous. Trimming removed 1 base from V and 4 bases from J, with 3 bases in between. Germline lookup yields CDR1 SGHDT and CDR2 YYEEEE. The CDR3 has 12 residues. The CDR3 coding sequence is TGTGCCAGCAGCTTGCCAAATCAGCCCCAGCATTTT. As protein: CASSLPNQPQHF.

This chain links TRBV2 with TRBJ2-2, with TRBD1 identical over 12 bases. The CDR3 has 14 amino acids. V lost 8 bases and J lost 6; bases outside the gene matches: 4. Germline V lookup: CDR1 SNHLY, CDR2 FYNNEI. The CDR3 protein is CASGGQGAAGELFF. As DNA, the CDR3 is TGTGCCAGCGGGGGACAGGGGGCGGCCGGGGAGCTGTTTTTT.

The V gene is TRBV9, the J gene TRBJ2-4; D is possibly TRBD2 (6 bases). V lost 4 bases, J lost 8 bases, and 19 bases lay in between. This CDR3 is built from 15 residues. The germline V gene has CDR1 SGDLS and CDR2 YYNGEE. The CDR3 here is CASSPNVEGADIQYF. The CDR3 coding sequence is TGTGCCAGCAGCCCCAACGTGGAGGGAGCGGACATTCAGTACTTC.

The chain links TRBV7-3 to TRBJ1-1; a weak D match, TRBD1 (6 bases). V lost 2 bases, J lost 2 bases, and 12 bases lay in between. CDR1 and CDR2 (germline): SGHTA, FQGTGA. The CDR3 totals 15 residues. DNA for the CDR3: TGTGCCAGCAGCTTAGTCAGGGGAACCAACACTGAAGCTTTCTTT. As protein: CASSLVRGTNTEAFF. The full variable domain, with the rest looked up from reference TRBV7-3 and TRBJ1-1, is GAGVSQTPSNKVTEKGKYVELRCDPISGHTALYWYRQSLGQGPEFLIYFQGTGAADDSGLPNDRFFAVRPEGSVSTLKIQRTERGDSAVYLCASSLVRGTNTEAFFGQGTRLTVV.